What follows are 9 T cell receptor beta chains derived from one specimen sequenced in a study of CD8 T cells in Susac syndrome. Reverse transcription of 0.5 to 1 ug RNA was performed with random hexamers. TCRdb re-called the immunoSEQ multiplex PCR reads with MiXCR, one entry per CDR3 protein. Seen here are about 150,000 distinct CDR3 sequences, approximately 94% observed once, and the top ten hold more than 0.065%. The sequencing sample was made of CD4+ T cells from PBMCs. These receptors were obtained from a human donor in good health.

The V call is TRBV19, the J call TRBJ2-7; D is undetermined. V lost 3 bases, J lost 0 bases, and 9 bases lay in between. The CDR3 sequence is 14 residues long. CDR1 and CDR2 from the germline V gene are LNHDA and SQIVND (reference sequence). CDR3 residues: CASSIRLSSYEQYF. The CDR3 coding sequence is TGTGCCAGTAGTATCAGGCTAAGCTCCTACGAGCAGTACTTC.

Only one count was recorded for this clonotype. The CDR3 DNA sequence: TGCAGCGTTGAATTCCAGCGGGGTTTCGTGGAGACCCAGTACTTC. This translates into CSVEFQRGFVETQYF. The chain employs TRBV29-1 and TRBJ2-5, with 7 bases matching TRBD2. CDR3 size: 15 residues. V lost 2 bases and J lost 5; bases outside the gene matches: 11. The germline gives CDR1 SQVTM, CDR2 ANQGSEA.

This chain joins TRBV20-1 and TRBJ2-1; 7 bases line up with TRBD2. J was trimmed by 3 bases and V by 6 bases; bases with no gene match: 8. CDR3 size: 14 residues. Germline V gene data show CDR1 as DFQATT and CDR2 as SNEGSKA (reference sequence). CDR3 sequence: CSAGGGPIYNEQFF. The CDR3 DNA is TGCAGTGCGGGGGGAGGGCCTATCTACAATGAGCAGTTCTTC.

V and J are TRBV5-6 and TRBJ2-1, with 7 bases lining up with TRBD1. J gave up 5 bases and V 4 bases, and 9 bases lay outside the gene matches. CDR1 and CDR2 (germline): SGHDT, YYEEEE. The CDR3 covers 15 residues. This CDR3 reads CASSPPGQLNNEQFF. The CDR3 coding sequence is TGTGCCAGCAGCCCGCCGGGACAGCTCAACAATGAGCAGTTCTTC.

V and J are TRBV20-1 and TRBJ2-1; 10 bases agree with TRBD2. The V gene's germline CDR1 is DFQATT and CDR2 SNEGSKA (reference sequence). The CDR3 has 14 residues. J gave up 5 bases and V 5 bases, and 6 bases lay outside the gene matches. The CDR3 DNA reads as TGCAGTGCTCCCCCAGCGGGAGGGGACAATGAGCAGTTCTTC. This codes for CSAPPAGGDNEQFF.

V gene TRBV20-1 combines with J gene TRBJ2-1; 7 bases fit TRBD2. The germline CDR1 and CDR2 sequences are DFQATT and SNEGSKA (reference sequence). J gave up 3 bases and V 1 base, and 3 bases lay outside the gene matches. This CDR3 comprises 14 residues. CDR3 coding DNA: TGCAGTGCTAGAGGACTAGCTCGCTACAATGAGCAGTTCTTC. It yields the protein CSARGLARYNEQFF.

The chain has TRBV5-1 and TRBJ2-6, with D perhaps TRBD1 or TRBD2 (5 bases each). The germline V gene encodes CDR1 SGHRS and CDR2 YFSETQ. Trimming left V 5 bases short and J 4 bases short, with 10 bases between. The CDR3 is made up of 14 amino acids. The CDR3 coding sequence is TGCGCCAGCAGTCCGGGGCAAGGGGCCAACGTCCTGACTTTC. It codes for CASSPGQGANVLTF. Full variable domain (outside the CDR3, taken from reference TRBV5-1 and TRBJ2-6): KAGVTQTPRYLIKTRGQQVTLSCSPISGHRSVSWYQQTPGQGLQFLFEYFSETQRNKGNFPGRFSGRQFSNSRSEMNVSTLELGDSALYLCASSPGQGANVLTFGAGSRLTVL.

The chain uses TRBV12-3 or TRBV12-4 and TRBJ2-1; weak D call: TRBD2 (5 bases). V lost 6 bases and J lost 3, with 9 bases in between. The CDR3 covers 13 residues. The CDR3: CASRESGYNEQFF. The CDR3 DNA is TGTGCCAGCAGGGAGAGCGGCTACAATGAGCAGTTCTTC.

This clonotype is a singleton in its sample. The CDR3 coding sequence is TGTGCCTCTATTGGGTCAACTAGCGGGAGAGGAGAGACCCAGTACTTC. Its protein is CASIGSTSGRGETQYF. The chain joins TRBV6-2 or TRBV6-3 to TRBJ2-5, with 11 positions matching TRBD2. The CDR3 spans 16 residues. Germline V CDR1 and CDR2: MNHEY, SVGEGT. After removal of 11 bases from V and 4 bases from J, the junction contained 15 bases not matched to a gene.